These 25 T cell receptor beta chains originate from one sample sequenced in a study of T cells after yellow fever vaccination. In TCRdb, the 5' RACE reads were re-called with MiXCR into one record per CDR3 protein. The repertoire holds under 550,000 distinct CDR3 sequences, about a fifth seen once, with about 16% in the top ten. The specimen was PBMCs, collected roughly 20 days after the first yellow fever vaccination. All receptors come from a man aged 18 to 30 who received the YFV17D yellow fever vaccine.

This clonotype was recorded many times. The V call is TRBV7-6, the J call TRBJ2-7, with D tentatively TRBD1 (6 bases). V was clipped by 2 bases and J by 0 bases, with 11 bases between them. The CDR3 has 15 residues. The germline V gene has CDR1 SGHVS and CDR2 FNYEAQ. CDR3 nucleotides: TGTGCCAGCAGCTTACGTACAGGGAGCTCCTACGAGCAGTACTTC. This codes for CASSLRTGSSYEQYF.

The table lists this clonotype with many counts. This chain joins TRBV6-5 and TRBJ2-1, with D hard to call. The CDR3 is made up of 15 amino acids. V dropped 7 bases and J dropped 0 bases, with 13 bases sitting between them. Germline CDR1 and CDR2: MNHEY and SVGAGI. CDR3 sequence: CASNKGESSYNEQFF. Here the CDR3 DNA reads TGTGCCAGCAACAAAGGAGAGAGCTCCTACAATGAGCAGTTCTTC.

This chain links TRBV14 with TRBJ2-5; TRBD2 might be the D (5 bases). Germline V lookup: CDR1 SGHDN, CDR2 FVKESK. Trimming took 0 bases from V and 2 from J, leaving 10 bases between them. CDR3 length: 15 amino acids. CDR3 loop: CASSQDVRLQETQYF. In DNA, the CDR3 is TGTGCCAGCAGCCAAGATGTCAGACTACAAGAGACCCAGTACTTC.

This clonotype was seen a handful of times. This sequence joins TRBV6-2 or TRBV6-3 and TRBJ2-5, with D possibly TRBD2 on 6 matching bases. Germline V CDR1 and CDR2: MNHEY, SVGEGT. Trimming shortened V by 6 bases and J by 2 bases, and 13 bases separated the two germline ends. The CDR3 runs 14 residues. CDR3 loop: CASSTPREQETQYF. For the CDR3, the DNA is TGTGCCAGCAGCACCCCCCGGGAGCAAGAGACCCAGTACTTC.

The V call is TRBV4-1, the J call TRBJ2-1; D remains unclear. CDR3 length: 12 amino acids. Trimming took 6 bases from V and 5 from J, leaving 8 bases between them. In germline, CDR1 is MGHRA, CDR2 YSYEKL. This CDR3 reads CASRQSNNEQFF. The CDR3 coding sequence is TGCGCCAGCAGACAGAGTAACAATGAGCAGTTCTTC.

The chain uses TRBV25-1 and TRBJ2-1, with D perhaps TRBD1 or TRBD2 (6 bases each). This CDR3 spans 15 amino acids. Germline values: CDR1 MGHDK, CDR2 SYGVNS. Trimming removed 2 bases from V and 9 bases from J, with 17 bases in between. In nucleotides, the CDR3 is TGTGCCAGCAGTGAAGTTGGGGGCGGGGTGGGTGAGCAGTTCTTC. Amino acid sequence: CASSEVGGGVGEQFF. Full variable domain (remainder filled in from reference TRBV25-1 and TRBJ2-1): EADIYQTPRYLVIGTGKKITLECSQTMGHDKMYWYQQDPGMELHLIHYSYGVNSTEKGDLSSESTVSRIRTEHFPLTLESARPSHTSQYLCASSEVGGGVGEQFFGPGTRLTVL.

V gene TRBV12-3 or TRBV12-4 combines with J gene TRBJ1-2, with D tentatively TRBD1 (6 bases). The CDR3 sequence is 14 residues long. The V end lost 6 bases, the J end lost 2 bases, and 13 bases lay between the germline ends. The CDR3 coding sequence is TGTGCCAGCAGGGAACAGGGACCCAACTATGGCTACACCTTC. Protein: CASREQGPNYGYTF.

The V call is TRBV25-1, the J call TRBJ1-1, with TRBD1 as a possible D gene (5 bases). The CDR3 runs to 15 residues. V was trimmed by 6 bases and J by 4 bases, leaving 18 bases between them. The V gene's germline CDR1 is MGHDK and CDR2 SYGVNS. The CDR3 DNA follows: TGTGCCAGCAGCGATCGGGACGCAGGGTTCACTGAAGCTTTCTTT. Protein sequence: CASSDRDAGFTEAFF.

The chain carries TRBV5-1 and TRBJ2-7; tentatively, D is TRBD1 (6 bases). The V gene lost 6 bases and the J gene lost 2 bases, with 18 bases spanning the gap. The CDR3 is 15 amino acids. CDR1 and CDR2 from the germline V gene are SGHRS and YFSETQ. DNA of the CDR3: TGCGCCAGCACCCCAAGGGCAGGGGCCACCTACGAGCAGTACTTC. Its protein product is CASTPRAGATYEQYF.

Only a few counts were recorded for this clonotype. The chain uses TRBV7-2 and TRBJ1-1; D remains ambiguous. V shed 5 bases and J shed 11 bases, with 18 bases lying between them. The germline V gene has CDR1 SGHTA and CDR2 FQGNSA. CDR3 size: 13 residues. Written as DNA, the CDR3 is TGTGCCAGCAGCCTAAGTGCGGTCCCGGGGGCTTTCTTT. This codes for CASSLSAVPGAFF.

The chain joins TRBV5-1 to TRBJ2-7, with D possibly called TRBD1 or TRBD2 (5 bases each). The CDR3 sequence is 13 residues long. Germline lookup yields CDR1 SGHRS and CDR2 YFSETQ. Trimming took 4 bases from V and 4 from J, leaving 12 bases between them. The CDR3 loop is CASSHGAPYEQYF. The DNA of the CDR3 is TGCGCCAGCAGCCACGGGGCCCCGTACGAGCAGTACTTC.

V and J are TRBV20-1 and TRBJ2-3; D ambiguous. Trimming removed 3 bases at V and 6 bases at J, with 13 bases between. The CDR3 loop spans 13 amino acids. Germline values: CDR1 DFQATT, CDR2 SNEGSKA (reference sequence). CDR3 DNA sequence: TGCAGTGCTAGTGGCCCAAACCTTGATACGCAGTATTTT. Translated: CSASGPNLDTQYF.

This clonotype was recorded a few times. The gene calls are TRBV7-9 and TRBJ2-3, with D possibly TRBD1 on 6 matching bases. The CDR3 sequence is 15 residues long. Trimming shortened V by 5 bases and J by 5 bases, and 17 bases separated the two germline ends. CDR1 is SEHNR, CDR2 FQNEAQ, per germline (reference sequence). CDR3 in amino acids: CASSPGVWGQDTQYF. The CDR3, as DNA: TGTGCCAGCAGCCCAGGGGTCTGGGGGCAAGATACGCAGTATTTT.

This clonotype was found a few times. The rearrangement uses TRBV7-9 and TRBJ2-5, with 7 bases that match TRBD1. The germline gives CDR1 SEHNR, CDR2 FQNEAQ (reference sequence). Losses at the gene ends were 5 bases for V and 3 bases for J; bases not matched to a gene: 9. The CDR3 covers 15 residues. This CDR3 is CASSDGPGTEETQYF. The CDR3 nucleotides read TGTGCCAGCAGCGACGGGCCTGGGACAGAAGAGACCCAGTACTTC. Full variable domain (rest looked up from reference TRBV7-9 and TRBJ2-5): DTGVSQNPRHKITKRGQNVTFRCDPISEHNRLYWYRQTLGQGPEFLTYFQNEAQLEKSRLLSDRFSAERPKGSFSTLEIQRTEQGDSAMYLCASSDGPGTEETQYFGPGTRLLVL.

There are many counts of this clonotype. The chain is built from TRBV4-2 and TRBJ2-5; TRBD1 or TRBD2 may be the D gene (5 bases each). Germline V CDR1 and CDR2: LGHNA, YNFKEQ. V was pared by 1 base and J by 7 bases, with 16 bases between. This CDR3 is built from 15 residues. In DNA form, the CDR3 reads TGTGCCAGCAGCCAAGCCCGGGACGCAGGAGGGACCCAGTACTTC. Translation: CASSQARDAGGTQYF.

V gene TRBV7-2 combines with J gene TRBJ1-5, with D tentatively TRBD1 (5 bases). Germline V CDR1 and CDR2: SGHTA, FQGNSA. The CDR3 covers 15 residues. V gave up 2 bases and J gave up 4 bases, with 12 bases separating them. The CDR3 spells CASSLMGVGNQPQHF. As DNA, the CDR3 is TGTGCCAGCAGCTTAATGGGGGTGGGGAATCAGCCCCAGCATTTT.

This clonotype was seen only once. V and J are TRBV7-3 and TRBJ2-3, with TRBD2 identical over 13 bases. The CDR3 consists of 16 residues. Germline V gene lookup returns CDR1 SGHTA and CDR2 FQGTGA. Trimming took 5 bases from V and 4 from J; bases not matched to a gene: 6. CDR3 bases: TGTGCCAGCAGCCCATGGACTAGCGGGGGATCAGATACGCAGTATTTT. Its translation is CASSPWTSGGSDTQYF.

The sample holds a few counts of this clonotype. The gene calls are TRBV7-6 and TRBJ1-1, with D unresolved. This CDR3 spans 14 amino acids. V was clipped by 7 bases and J by 4 bases, with 16 bases between them. Germline lookup yields CDR1 SGHVS and CDR2 FNYEAQ. CDR3 sequence: CASTPTLEITEAFF. In nucleotides, the CDR3 is TGTGCCAGCACCCCTACCTTAGAGATCACTGAAGCTTTCTTT.

A few counts support this clonotype. The chain recombines TRBV11-2 with TRBJ2-3; D is unclear. The length of the CDR3 is 18 residues. The V and J ends lost 0 bases and 0 bases respectively, with 16 bases between them. Germline CDR1 and CDR2: SGHAT and FQNNGV. The DNA for the CDR3 is TGTGCCAGCAGCTTAGATAGTGGGCGGTGGGGAAGCACAGATACGCAGTATTTT. Protein product: CASSLDSGRWGSTDTQYF.

The gene calls are TRBV20-1 and TRBJ2-7, with D perhaps assigned TRBD1 or TRBD2 (6 bases each). CDR1 is DFQATT and CDR2 is SNEGSKA in the germline V gene (reference sequence). This CDR3 has 13 residues. Between the trimmed V and J ends, which lost 3 bases and 5 bases, there was a span of 14 bases. The CDR3 DNA follows: TGCAGTGCTAGCCCGGGGGCCCCGGACGAGCAGTACGTC. Amino acid sequence: CSASPGAPDEQYV.

The chain is built from TRBV20-1 and TRBJ1-1, with D possibly being TRBD1 (5 bases). V lost 2 bases and J 5 bases, leaving 12 bases between the germline ends. Germline V gene data show CDR1 as DFQATT and CDR2 as SNEGSKA (reference sequence). This CDR3 region has 13 residues. CDR3 protein: CSARNNGGTEAFF. Here the CDR3 DNA reads TGCAGTGCTAGAAACAATGGGGGGACTGAAGCTTTCTTT.

This clonotype was observed a few times. The chain couples TRBV20-1 to TRBJ2-2, with 7 bases that match TRBD1. This CDR3 is built from 16 residues. The germline V gene has CDR1 DFQATT and CDR2 SNEGSKA (reference sequence). J gave up 1 base and V 1 base, and 6 bases lay outside the gene matches. In DNA form, the CDR3 reads TGCAGTGCTAGAGGCACGACAGGGCGGAACACCGGGGAGCTGTTTTTT. This sequence encodes CSARGTTGRNTGELFF.

This chain links TRBV6-5 with TRBJ1-6; TRBD1 agrees at 9 bases. Germline values: CDR1 MNHEY, CDR2 SVGAGI. CDR3 length: 12 amino acids. V shed 6 bases, J shed 9 bases, and the junction held 0 bases outside the gene matches. As DNA, the CDR3 is TGTGCCAGCAGGACAGGGGGTTCACCCCTCCACTTT. This encodes CASRTGGSPLHF.

The J gene is TRBJ2-5, the V gene TRBV15; a possible D gene is TRBD1 (6 bases). The germline gives CDR1 LNHNV, CDR2 YYDKDF (reference sequence). Trimming removed 5 bases from V and 1 base from J, with 17 bases in between. The length of the CDR3 is 16 residues. CDR3 region: CATSRSQTGSQETQYF. The CDR3 nucleotides read TGTGCCACCAGCCGTTCCCAAACAGGGTCCCAAGAGACCCAGTACTTC.

This clonotype was recorded at least ten times. This chain joins TRBV6-2 or TRBV6-3 and TRBJ2-7; the D is unclear. The length of the CDR3 is 14 residues. CDR1 is MNHEY, CDR2 SVGEGT, per germline. Trimming removed 2 bases from V and 2 bases from J, with 10 bases in between. CDR3 in DNA: TGTGCCAGCAGTTACGATACCACTACCTACGAGCAGTACGTC. Protein: CASSYDTTTYEQYV.